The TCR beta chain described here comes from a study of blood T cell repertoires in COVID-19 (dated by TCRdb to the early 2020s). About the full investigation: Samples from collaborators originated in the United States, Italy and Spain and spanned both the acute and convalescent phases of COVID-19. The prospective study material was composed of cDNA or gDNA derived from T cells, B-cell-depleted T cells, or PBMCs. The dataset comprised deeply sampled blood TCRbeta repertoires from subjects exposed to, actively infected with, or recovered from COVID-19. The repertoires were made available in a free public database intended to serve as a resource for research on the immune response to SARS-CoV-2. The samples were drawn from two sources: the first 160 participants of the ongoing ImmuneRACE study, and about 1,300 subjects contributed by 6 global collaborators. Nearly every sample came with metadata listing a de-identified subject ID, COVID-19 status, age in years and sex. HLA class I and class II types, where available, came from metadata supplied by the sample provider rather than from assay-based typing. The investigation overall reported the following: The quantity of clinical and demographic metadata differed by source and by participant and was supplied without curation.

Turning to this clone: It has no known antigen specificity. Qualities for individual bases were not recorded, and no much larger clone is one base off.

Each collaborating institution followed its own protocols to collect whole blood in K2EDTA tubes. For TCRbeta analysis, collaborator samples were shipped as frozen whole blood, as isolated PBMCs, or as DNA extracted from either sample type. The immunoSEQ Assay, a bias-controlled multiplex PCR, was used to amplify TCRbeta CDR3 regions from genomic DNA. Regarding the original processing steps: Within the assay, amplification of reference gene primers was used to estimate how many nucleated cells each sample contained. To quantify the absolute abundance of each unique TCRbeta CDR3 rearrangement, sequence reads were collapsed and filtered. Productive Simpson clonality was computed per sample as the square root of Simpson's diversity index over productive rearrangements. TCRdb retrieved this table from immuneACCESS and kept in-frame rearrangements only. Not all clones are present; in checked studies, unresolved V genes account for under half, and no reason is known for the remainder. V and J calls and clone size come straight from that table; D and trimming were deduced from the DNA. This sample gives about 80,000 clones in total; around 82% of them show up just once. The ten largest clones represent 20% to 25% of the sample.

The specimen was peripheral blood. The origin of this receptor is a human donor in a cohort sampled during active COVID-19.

The sequenced DNA: TGTGCCAGCAGGTCCGGGGGAGCTGGCGAGCAGTACTTC. Translation gives CASRSGGAGEQYF. Recombination joined TRBV28 with TRBJ2-7; the D gene is possibly TRBD2, with 6 bases matching. The trim is 6 bases for V and 6 bases for J, with a gap of 15 bases between the germline ends. The CDR1 and CDR2 encoded by the germline V gene are MDHEN and SYDVKM. The CDR3 covers 13 residues, taking in both the cysteine and the phenylalanine. Just the 39-base CDR3 DNA is kept, in frame starting at base 1.